These T cell receptor beta chains were read from a single sample in a study of CD8 T cells in ankylosing spondylitis. TCRdb analysed the 5' RACE reads with MiXCR anew, one entry per CDR3 protein. The sample contains roughly 100,000 distinct CDR3 sequences, 7.5% to 9% of which appear only once. The material sequenced was blood, either unsorted or a sorted T cell fraction (not recorded which). The source is a male donor with ankylosing spondylitis or in good health (not recorded which). Each CDR3 is given with its conserved first and last residue. A D gene is named only where the DNA matches it firmly. Clone size, where shown, is once, few, many, or a class for clones that have expanded.

v_call,j_call,d_call,clone_size,cdr3_nt,cdr3_aa
TRBV4-3,TRBJ2-3,TRBD1,many,TGCGCCAGCAGCCAAGAATCATGGGACAGGGACACAGATACGCAGTATTTT,CASSQESWDRDTDTQYF
TRBV6-6,TRBJ2-6,-,many,TGTGCCGGAAAGGGCTCTGGGGCCAACGTCCTGACTTTC,CAGKGSGANVLTF
TRBV19,TRBJ1-6,-,many,TGTGCCAGTAGTTTGGGACCCGTTAATTCACCCCTCCACTTT,CASSLGPVNSPLHF
TRBV4-3,TRBJ1-4,-,many,TGCGCCAGCAGCCAACCGGGCCTCGGGGGAGAAAAACTGTTTTTT,CASSQPGLGGEKLFF
TRBV19,TRBJ1-6,TRBD1,few,TGTGCCAGTAGTACGAACGACGGGACAGCGAGATCGTATAATTCACCCCTCCACTTT,CASSTNDGTARSYNSPLHF
TRBV9,TRBJ1-4,-,once,TGTGCCAGCAGCGTAGGACATGGCCTTGCAAAACTGTTTTTT,CASSVGHGLAKLFF
TRBV14,TRBJ2-1,TRBD1,many,TGTGCCAGCAGCCAGTGGACAGGGTTGGATGAGCAGTTCTTC,CASSQWTGLDEQFF
TRBV20-1,TRBJ1-2,-,few,TGCAGTGCTAGAGATGGGACCCCAGGACATATCTATGGCTACACCTTC,CSARDGTPGHIYGYTF
TRBV7-6,TRBJ2-7,-,many,TGTGCCAGCAGCTTCGGGGCAGGGTTATCCTACGAGCAGTACTTC,CASSFGAGLSYEQYF
TRBV11-2,TRBJ2-7,TRBD2,few,TGTGCCAGCAGCCCCTGGACTAGCGGGTTTGACGAGCAGTACTTC,CASSPWTSGFDEQYF
TRBV12-3/TRBV12-4,TRBJ2-4,TRBD2,many,TGTGCCAGCAGTTTGATTGAGCGGGGCCTAGCCAAAAACATTCAGTACTTC,CASSLIERGLAKNIQYF
TRBV20-1,TRBJ1-3,-,many,TGCAGTGCTAGAGATCTCACAGGCCCTGTTTCTGGAAACACCATATATTTT,CSARDLTGPVSGNTIYF
TRBV29-1,TRBJ2-1,TRBD2,few,TGCAGCGTTGTGTGGCGCGGGGGGTCTGGTGAGCAGTTCTTC,CSVVWRGGSGEQFF
TRBV20-1,TRBJ2-3,-,-,TGCAGTGCGGTGCGCTTTGGCACAGATACGCAGTATTTT,CSAVRFGTDTQYF
TRBV27,TRBJ1-5,-,many,TGTGCCAGCAGTTCCAGATCCGGGTCACTAAATCAGCCCCAGCATTTT,CASSSRSGSLNQPQHF
TRBV11-2,TRBJ2-3,-,few,TGTGCCAGCAGCTCTACCCTCGCCACAGATACGCAGTATTTT,CASSSTLATDTQYF
TRBV4-3,TRBJ1-4,-,many,TGCGCCAGCAGCCAAGGGACTATAAATGAAAAACTGTTTTTT,CASSQGTINEKLFF
TRBV5-6,TRBJ2-5,TRBD2,many,TGTGCCAGCCTTAATCTAGCGGGAGAGACCCAGTACTTC,CASLNLAGETQYF
TRBV29-1,TRBJ2-7,-,many,TGCAGCGCAAAATCCGGGACGGACGAATACGAGCAGTACTTC,CSAKSGTDEYEQYF
TRBV6-2/TRBV6-3,TRBJ1-3,-,many,TGTGCCAGCAGTTACGCCGGAAACACCATATATTTT,CASSYAGNTIYF
TRBV11-2,TRBJ2-3,-,few,TGTGTCAGCAGCTTATGGACCTCGCGGGCAGATACGCAGTATTTT,CVSSLWTSRADTQYF
TRBV29-1,TRBJ2-7,TRBD1,many,TGCAGCGTTGAAGTAGACAGGGGAACACCTTACGAGCAGTACTTC,CSVEVDRGTPYEQYF
TRBV3-1,TRBJ2-5,-,many,TGTGCCAGCAGCCCTTGGATATCTTCAACTTTGACCCAGTACTTC,CASSPWISSTLTQYF
TRBV20-1,TRBJ1-3,-,many,TGCAGTGCTTTGACAGGAGTCTCTGGAAACACCATATATTTT,CSALTGVSGNTIYF
TRBV2,TRBJ1-4,TRBD1,-,TGTGCCAGCAGTGAAATACAGGGGGGAGAAAAACTGTTTTTT,CASSEIQGGEKLFF
TRBV9,TRBJ1-5,-,many,TGTGCCAGCAGCGTAGATGCAGGGGAAACGCCCCAGCATTTT,CASSVDAGETPQHF
TRBV15,TRBJ2-7,-,many,TGTGCCACCAGCAGGAATTTGAGATACGAGCAGTACTTC,CATSRNLRYEQYF
TRBV9,TRBJ1-5,-,many,TGTGCCAGCAGCGTAGGGGGTACACCGAATCAGCCCCAGCATTTT,CASSVGGTPNQPQHF
TRBV7-9,TRBJ1-2,-,many,TGTGCCAGCAGCTTAGGACCGGCCTTAGGAAGAAGAGGGGGCTACACCTTC,CASSLGPALGRRGGYTF
TRBV18,TRBJ1-5,-,many,TGTGCCAGCTCACCACCGGGGGGCAGGCAGCCCCAGCATTTT,CASSPPGGRQPQHF
TRBV29-1,TRBJ2-1,TRBD1,many,TGCAGCGTTGTTGGACAGGGGTACAATGAGCAGTTCTTC,CSVVGQGYNEQFF
TRBV6-1,TRBJ2-5,-,many,TGTGCCAGCAGTGATACGGACGTTCAAGAGACCCAGTACTTC,CASSDTDVQETQYF
TRBV5-1,TRBJ2-6,TRBD1,many,TGCGCCAGCAGCTTGGAATACAGGGGGGAGCCTGGGGCCAACGTCCTGACTTTC,CASSLEYRGEPGANVLTF
TRBV7-6,TRBJ2-5,TRBD2,many,TGTGCCAGCAGCCCCCTACTAGCGGGAGGGCTCAAGGGGGGAGACCGATACTTC,CASSPLLAGGLKGGDRYF
TRBV2,TRBJ2-5,TRBD2,many,TGTGCCAGCAGTTCACTAGCGGGAGAGGGAGAGACCCAGTACTTC,CASSSLAGEGETQYF
TRBV10-3,TRBJ2-3,-,few,TGTGCCATCACCGAGGGTCTAGTCGATGCAGATACGCAGTATTTT,CAITEGLVDADTQYF
TRBV7-8,TRBJ2-5,TRBD2,many,TGTGCCAGCAGCTTAGCGCGTGATAGCGGGAAATGGGAGACCCAGTACTTC,CASSLARDSGKWETQYF
TRBV12-3/TRBV12-4,TRBJ2-7,-,many,TGTGCCAGCAGTCCGGGTGACGACGAGCAGTACTTC,CASSPGDDEQYF
TRBV12-3/TRBV12-4,TRBJ2-7,-,many,TGTGCCAGCAGTCCCCACGGCGGGGGCGGGTACGAGCAGTACTTC,CASSPHGGGGYEQYF
TRBV12-3/TRBV12-4,TRBJ2-3,-,many,TGTGCCAGCAGTTTATCGGGGCCGCCTAGGGATACGCAGTATTTT,CASSLSGPPRDTQYF
TRBV4-3,TRBJ2-7,-,many,TGCGCCAGCAGCCGCGTTGGGCTGATCGCTAACGAGCAGTACTTC,CASSRVGLIANEQYF
TRBV5-1,TRBJ2-7,-,many,TGCGCCAGCAGCTACAGGGCTGAAACTTACGAGCAGTACTTC,CASSYRAETYEQYF
TRBV3-1,TRBJ2-5,TRBD2,many,TGTGCCAGCAGCTCGAGACTAGCCCAAGAGACCCAGTACTTC,CASSSRLAQETQYF
TRBV6-5,TRBJ1-1,-,-,TGTGCCAGCAGTTACTCGCAGGGTGGGGGGACTGAAGCTTTCTTT,CASSYSQGGGTEAFF
TRBV7-2,TRBJ2-1,TRBD2,many,TGTGCCAGCAGCCCGGGACTAGCGGGCACCTATGAGCAGTTCTTC,CASSPGLAGTYEQFF